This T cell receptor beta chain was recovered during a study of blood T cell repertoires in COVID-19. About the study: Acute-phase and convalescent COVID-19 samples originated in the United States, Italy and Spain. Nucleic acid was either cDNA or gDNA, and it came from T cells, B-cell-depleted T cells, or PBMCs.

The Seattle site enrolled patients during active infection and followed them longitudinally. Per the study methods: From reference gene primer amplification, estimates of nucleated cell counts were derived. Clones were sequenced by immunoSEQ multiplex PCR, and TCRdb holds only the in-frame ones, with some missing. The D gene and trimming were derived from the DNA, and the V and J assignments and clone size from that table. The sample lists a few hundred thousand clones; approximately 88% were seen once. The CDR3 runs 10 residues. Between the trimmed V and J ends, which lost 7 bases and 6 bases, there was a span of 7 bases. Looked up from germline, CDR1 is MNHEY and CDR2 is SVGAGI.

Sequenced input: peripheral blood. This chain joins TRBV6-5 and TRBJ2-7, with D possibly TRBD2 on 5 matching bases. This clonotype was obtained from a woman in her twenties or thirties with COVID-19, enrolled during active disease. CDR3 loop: CASKEGEQYV. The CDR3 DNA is TGTGCCAGCAAAGAGGGCGAGCAGTACGTC.